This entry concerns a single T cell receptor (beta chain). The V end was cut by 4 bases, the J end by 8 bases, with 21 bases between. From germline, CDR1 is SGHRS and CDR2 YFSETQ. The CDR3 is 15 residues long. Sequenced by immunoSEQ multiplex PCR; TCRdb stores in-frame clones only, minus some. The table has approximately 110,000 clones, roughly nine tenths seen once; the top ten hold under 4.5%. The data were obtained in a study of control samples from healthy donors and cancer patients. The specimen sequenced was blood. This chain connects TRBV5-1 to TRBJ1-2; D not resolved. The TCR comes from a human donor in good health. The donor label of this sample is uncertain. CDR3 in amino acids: CASSPRWAGPEGYTF. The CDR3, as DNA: TGCGCCAGCAGCCCGCGGTGGGCCGGCCCGGAAGGCTACACCTTC.